The 24 T cell receptor beta chains below all came from one sample that was sequenced in a study of CD8 T cells in Susac syndrome. Random hexamers were used to reverse transcribe an amount of roughly 0.45 to 1 ug RNA. Each CDR3 protein gets one entry after TCRdb re-called the immunoSEQ multiplex PCR reads with MiXCR. Among fewer than 350,000 distinct CDR3 sequences, roughly 94% were seen once, and the ten largest hold more than 0.06%. The sequencing input was CD4+ T cells from PBMCs. These TCRs come from a human donor with multiple sclerosis.

The V call is TRBV6-1, the J call TRBJ1-3, with 7 nucleotides matching TRBD1. V shed 4 bases, J shed 4 bases, and the junction held 13 bases outside the gene matches. The CDR3 loop spans 17 amino acids. Germline V CDR1 and CDR2: MNHNS, SASEGT. CDR3: CASSARQGSSAGNTIYF. The CDR3 bases are TGTGCCAGCAGTGCTCGACAGGGAAGCAGCGCCGGAAACACCATATATTTT.

The rearrangement uses TRBV20-1 and TRBJ1-5; D call uncertain. The CDR3 extends over 17 amino acids. CDR1 and CDR2 from the germline V gene are DFQATT and SNEGSKA (reference sequence). V dropped 3 bases and J dropped 0 bases, with 18 bases sitting between them. Written as DNA, the CDR3 is TGCAGTGCTAGGGGCGGGTCGGCAGGCAATAGCAATCAGCCCCAGCATTTT. It translates to CSARGGSAGNSNQPQHF.

The chain uses TRBV7-2 and TRBJ2-7, with 9 nucleotides matching TRBD1. J gave up 2 bases and V 5 bases, and 4 bases lay outside the gene matches. The CDR3 runs 14 residues. CDR1 and CDR2 from the germline V gene are SGHTA and FQGNSA. This CDR3 reads CASSHRQGAYEQYF. The DNA for the CDR3 is TGTGCCAGCAGCCATCGACAGGGGGCCTACGAGCAGTACTTC.

This clonotype was detected once. This rearrangement joins TRBV15 to TRBJ1-3; possibly TRBD1 for D (6 bases). V lost 0 bases to trimming and J lost 0 bases, with 15 bases between them. CDR1 is LNHNV and CDR2 is YYDKDF in the germline V gene (reference sequence). CDR3 length: 18 residues. The chain's CDR3 is CATSREPGHLSSGNTIYF. Written as DNA, the CDR3 is TGTGCCACCAGCAGAGAGCCGGGACACCTCAGCTCTGGAAACACCATATATTTT.

J is TRBJ2-1 and V is TRBV15; 7 bases align to TRBD2. In germline, CDR1 is LNHNV, CDR2 YYDKDF (reference sequence). The CDR3 contains 18 residues. V lost 4 bases, J lost 3 bases, and 15 bases stayed unmatched. DNA for the CDR3: TGTGCCACCAGCACCTTATCCGGGGAGCGGGGCCACTACAATGAGCAGTTCTTC. The encoded protein is CATSTLSGERGHYNEQFF.

The CDR3 reads CASSSPHEQYF. The CDR3 DNA follows: TGTGCCAGCAGCTCCCCTCACGAGCAGTACTTC. This chain joins TRBV7-2 and TRBJ2-7, with D uncertain. This CDR3 has 11 residues. V was cut by 4 bases and J by 5 bases, with 6 bases left in between. Per germline, CDR1 SGHTA and CDR2 FQGNSA.

This clonotype was seen just once. This chain uses TRBV19 with TRBJ2-6; 9 positions match TRBD1. The CDR3 is 16 amino acids. Trimming at V came to 5 bases and at J to 4 bases, leaving 6 bases not matched to a gene. CDR1 is LNHDA and CDR2 is SQIVND in the germline V gene (reference sequence). The CDR3 bases are TGTGCCAGTAGTTTGACAGGGGGATTCGGGGCCAACGTCCTGACTTTC. Amino acid sequence: CASSLTGGFGANVLTF.

This rearrangement joins TRBV3-1 to TRBJ2-6; no firm D call. This CDR3 is 16 amino acids long. The germline V gene encodes CDR1 LGHDT and CDR2 YNNKEL (reference sequence). Trimming removed 0 bases at V and 0 bases at J, with 6 bases between. The chain's CDR3 is CASSQDPSSGANVLTF. CDR3 coding DNA: TGTGCCAGCAGCCAAGATCCTAGCTCTGGGGCCAACGTCCTGACTTTC.

The chain is built from TRBV19 and TRBJ2-1; the match to TRBD1 covers 7 bases. The germline gives CDR1 LNHDA, CDR2 SQIVND (reference sequence). This CDR3 region has 12 residues. The V segment lost 7 bases and the J segment 7 bases; nucleotides outside the gene matches: 4. The CDR3: CASTRGKNEQFF. The CDR3 DNA sequence: TGTGCCAGTACCAGGGGGAAAAATGAGCAGTTCTTC.

This clonotype is a singleton in its sample. The rearrangement links TRBV7-9 to TRBJ1-4; a weak D match, TRBD1 (6 bases). The CDR3 is 15 residues long. Germline V gene data show CDR1 as SEHNR and CDR2 as FQNEAQ (reference sequence). V was cut by 5 bases and J by 7 bases, with 17 bases left in between. CDR3 sequence (DNA): TGTGCCAGCAGCGAAGGCAACAGGGAAACTGAAAAACTGTTTTTT. The encoded protein is CASSEGNRETEKLFF.

The chain uses TRBV5-1 and TRBJ2-7; TRBD2 agrees at 10 bases. Germline-derived CDR1 and CDR2 are SGHRS and YFSETQ. CDR3 length equals 19 residues. The V and J ends lost 1 base and 0 bases, in that order; junction bases with no gene match: 13. CDR3 DNA sequence: TGCGCCAGCAGCTTGAGGCCAATATACGAGCGGGGGGGCTCCTACGAGCAGTACTTC. Its protein product is CASSLRPIYERGGSYEQYF. Variable domain in full (rest from reference TRBV5-1 and TRBJ2-7): KAGVTQTPRYLIKTRGQQVTLSCSPISGHRSVSWYQQTPGQGLQFLFEYFSETQRNKGNFPGRFSGRQFSNSRSEMNVSTLELGDSALYLCASSLRPIYERGGSYEQYFGPGTRLTVT.

The chain is built from TRBV9 and TRBJ2-1; D unresolved. The V end lost 0 bases, the J end lost 6 bases, and 7 bases lay between the germline ends. This CDR3 comprises 13 residues. Germline V gives CDR1 SGDLS, CDR2 YYNGEE. CDR3 protein: CASSVADLNEQFF. CDR3 DNA: TGTGCCAGCAGCGTAGCTGACCTCAATGAGCAGTTCTTC.

The V gene is TRBV12-3 or TRBV12-4, the J gene TRBJ1-2; maybe TRBD1 (5 bases). V dropped 2 bases and J dropped 4 bases, with 14 bases sitting between them. There are 15 residues in the CDR3. The chain's CDR3 is CASSLTGRGSYGYTF. Here the CDR3 DNA reads TGTGCCAGCAGTTTAACCGGTCGGGGGTCCTATGGCTACACCTTC.

The chain uses TRBV6-6 and TRBJ1-4; D gene unclear. Germline values: CDR1 MNHNY, CDR2 SVGAGI (reference sequence). CDR3 length: 13 amino acids. The ends were cut back, 5 bases at V and 5 bases at J, with 9 bases in the middle. The CDR3 coding sequence is TGTGCCAGCAGTCCGGCCGGGAATGAAAAACTGTTTTTT. As protein: CASSPAGNEKLFF.

CDR3 sequence: CASSQLAGSYNEQFF. CDR3 nucleotides: TGTGCCAGCAGTCAGCTAGCGGGGTCCTACAATGAGCAGTTCTTC. J is TRBJ2-1 and V is TRBV6-2 or TRBV6-3; 9 positions match TRBD2. V lost 5 bases to trimming and J lost 1 base; unmatched junction nucleotides: 3. Germline V lookup: CDR1 MNHEY, CDR2 SVGEGT. The CDR3 consists of 15 residues.

This chain uses TRBV18 with TRBJ2-7; 13 bases line up with TRBD2. Germline V gene lookup returns CDR1 KGHSH and CDR2 LQKENI. The CDR3 is 14 amino acids. The junction had 2 bases not matched to a gene; V was cut back by 5 bases and J by 4 bases. The CDR3 here is CASSMTSGRYEQYF. DNA for the CDR3: TGTGCCAGCTCAATGACTAGCGGGAGGTACGAGCAGTACTTC. Full variable domain (remainder filled in from reference TRBV18 and TRBJ2-7): NAGVMQNPRHLVRRRGQEARLRCSPMKGHSHVYWYRQLPEEGLKFMVYLQKENIIDESGMPKERFSAEFPKEGPSILRIQQVVRGDSAAYFCASSMTSGRYEQYFGPGTRLTVT.

V gene TRBV7-2 combines with J gene TRBJ2-5; 11 positions match TRBD2. The CDR3 has 19 amino acids. Germline CDR1 SGHTA, CDR2 FQGNSA. The V gene end was trimmed by 3 bases and the J gene end by 1 base; junction bases not matched to a gene: 13. The CDR3 sequence: CASSFQPGLAASIQETQYF. In DNA, the CDR3 is TGTGCCAGCAGCTTCCAACCGGGACTAGCGGCTTCTATCCAAGAGACCCAGTACTTC. The full variable domain, in which reference TRBV7-2 and TRBJ2-5 provide the parts outside the CDR3, is GAGVSQSPSNKVTEKGKDVELRCDPISGHTALYWYRQSLGQGLEFLIYFQGNSAPDKSGLPSDRFSAERTGGSVSTLTIQRTQQEDSAVYLCASSFQPGLAASIQETQYFGPGTRLLVL.

The J gene is TRBJ2-7, the V gene TRBV2; D gene uncertain. Germline CDR1 SNHLY, CDR2 FYNNEI. Between the trimmed V and J ends, which lost 7 bases and 6 bases, there was a span of 10 bases. The CDR3 runs to 11 residues. The CDR3 DNA reads as TGTGCCAGCATACGTGTAAGCGAGCAGTACTTC. Its translation is CASIRVSEQYF. The complete variable domain, with remaining parts taken from reference TRBV2 and TRBJ2-7, reads EPEVTQTPSHQVTQMGQEVILRCVPISNHLYFYWYRQILGQKVEFLVSFYNNEISEKSEIFDDQFSVERPDGSNFTLKIRSTKLEDSAMYFCASIRVSEQYFGPGTRLTVT.

The chain has TRBV20-1 and TRBJ2-1; TRBD2 agrees at 10 bases. The CDR3 covers 12 residues. V shed 7 bases, J shed 9 bases, and the junction held 6 bases outside the gene matches. Looked up from germline, CDR1 is DFQATT and CDR2 is SNEGSKA (reference sequence). In nucleotides, the CDR3 is TGCAGTGTGAGCGGGAGGGCCATTGAGCAGTTCTTC. Protein sequence: CSVSGRAIEQFF.

The rearrangement uses TRBV6-2 or TRBV6-3 and TRBJ2-7, with a weak D call TRBD2 (5 bases). The CDR3 runs to 15 residues. Germline lookup yields CDR1 MNHEY and CDR2 SVGEGT. V was shortened by 4 bases and J by 4 bases, with 17 bases between the two germline ends. The CDR3 DNA reads TGTGCCAGCAGTTTGGGGAGAAGTCTGGGATACGAGCAGTACTTC. Its translation is CASSLGRSLGYEQYF.

The chain uses TRBV7-9 and TRBJ2-7; D ambiguous. This CDR3 is built from 15 residues. V dropped 5 bases and J dropped 0 bases, with 14 bases sitting between them. Germline CDR1 is SEHNR and CDR2 is FQNEAQ (reference sequence). CDR3 in DNA: TGTGCCAGCAGCACCGGGCCAGCAGACTCCTACGAGCAGTACTTC. Residues: CASSTGPADSYEQYF.

The genes are TRBV2 and TRBJ2-7, with D perhaps matching TRBD1 (5 bases). CDR1 SNHLY and CDR2 FYNNEI come from the germline V gene. The V gene lost 6 bases and the J gene lost 3 bases, with 9 bases spanning the gap. CDR3 length equals 12 residues. CDR3 nucleotide sequence: TGTGCCAGCAGCGCCGACAGCTACGAGCAGTACTTC. Its translation: CASSADSYEQYF. The full variable domain, with the rest looked up from reference TRBV2 and TRBJ2-7, is EPEVTQTPSHQVTQMGQEVILRCVPISNHLYFYWYRQILGQKVEFLVSFYNNEISEKSEIFDDQFSVERPDGSNFTLKIRSTKLEDSAMYFCASSADSYEQYFGPGTRLTVT.

This clonotype was seen a few times. The chain uses TRBV7-9 and TRBJ2-5; D unresolved. Germline lookup yields CDR1 SEHNR and CDR2 FQNEAQ (reference sequence). Trimming took off 4 bases at V and 5 bases at J, with 5 bases between the two ends. This CDR3 region has 11 residues. CDR3 sequence reads: CASSSTETQYF. The CDR3 region has the DNA TGTGCCAGCAGCTCGACCGAGACCCAGTACTTC. Filled out from reference TRBV7-9 and TRBJ2-5, the complete variable domain reads DTGVSQNPRHKITKRGQNVTFRCDPISEHNRLYWYRQTLGQGPEFLTYFQNEAQLEKSRLLSDRFSAERPKGSFSTLEIQRTEQGDSAMYLCASSSTETQYFGPGTRLLVL.

This sequence joins TRBV2 and TRBJ2-2, with D maybe TRBD2 (5 bases). CDR3 length: 15 amino acids. Trimming removed 4 bases from V and 3 bases from J, with 12 bases in between. Germline loops: CDR1 SNHLY, CDR2 FYNNEI. CDR3 residues: CASSVNGVDTGELFF. In nucleotides, the CDR3 is TGTGCCAGCAGTGTGAACGGGGTGGACACCGGGGAGCTGTTTTTT. The entire variable domain, with the rest obtained from reference TRBV2 and TRBJ2-2, is as follows: EPEVTQTPSHQVTQMGQEVILRCVPISNHLYFYWYRQILGQKVEFLVSFYNNEISEKSEIFDDQFSVERPDGSNFTLKIRSTKLEDSAMYFCASSVNGVDTGELFFGEGSRLTVL.